This TCR beta chain derives from a study of blood T cell repertoires in COVID-19. About the study: The cDNA or gDNA used as material had been derived from T cells, B-cell-depleted T cells, or PBMCs.

The authors' processing: Amplified reference gene primers provided the basis for estimating nucleated cell counts. This table comes from immunoSEQ multiplex PCR, and its TCRdb copy is limited to in-frame clones, with some not included. Clone size and the V and J calls come from that table; the DNA yielded D and trimming. This sample has around 140,000 clones, with around 88% found just once. This clone appeared once. This CDR3 contains 15 residues. Trimming stripped 3 bases from V and 4 bases from J, with 16 bases between. Germline-derived CDR1 and CDR2 are SGHTS and YDEGEE. V usage is TRBV5-8 and J usage is TRBJ2-5, with TRBD2 as a possible D gene (7 bases). Sequencing used peripheral blood. This receptor was identified in a human donor in a cohort sampled during active COVID-19. CDR3 amino acids: CASSSGGHRRETQYF. In nucleotides, the CDR3 is TGTGCCAGCAGCTCGGGGGGACACCGGAGAGAGACCCAGTACTTC. Using reference TRBV5-8 and TRBJ2-5 for the parts outside the CDR3, the full variable domain is EAGVTQSPTHLIKTRGQQATLRCSPISGHTSVYWYQQALGLGLQFLLWYDEGEERNRGNFPPRFSGRQFPNYSSELNVNALELEDSALYLCASSSGGHRRETQYFGPGTRLLVL.